The clone carrying this TCR beta chain was counted a single time. Authors' processing steps: Reference gene primer amplification yielded estimated nucleated cell counts. This table comes from immunoSEQ multiplex PCR, and its TCRdb copy is limited to in-frame clones, with some not included. V, J and clone size were drawn from that table, and D and trimming were deduced from the DNA. The data contain a few hundred thousand clones, approximately 80% of them singletons. CDR1 SGHAT and CDR2 FQDESV come from the germline V gene (reference sequence). V gave up 0 bases and J gave up 1 base, with 7 bases separating them. This CDR3 spans 15 amino acids. The sample is drawn from a study of blood T cell repertoires in COVID-19. For the study at large: The United States, Italy and Spain supplied acute and convalescent COVID-19 samples. Sample material is recorded as cDNA or gDNA derived from T cells, B-cell-depleted T cells, or PBMCs.

This clonotype was obtained from a man aged 45-65 years with active or convalescent COVID-19. Sequencing input: peripheral blood. This chain connects TRBV11-1 to TRBJ2-1, with D possibly being TRBD1 (5 bases). CDR3 in DNA: TGTGCCAGCAGCTTAGCCAGGGATTCCTACAATGAGCAGTTCTTC. It specifies CASSLARDSYNEQFF. The full variable domain, in which reference TRBV11-1 and TRBJ2-1 provide the parts outside the CDR3, is EAEVAQSPRYKITEKSQAVAFWCDPISGHATLYWYRQILGQGPELLVQFQDESVVDDSQLPKDRFSAERLKGVDSTLKIQPAELGDSAMYLCASSLARDSYNEQFFGPGTRLTVL.